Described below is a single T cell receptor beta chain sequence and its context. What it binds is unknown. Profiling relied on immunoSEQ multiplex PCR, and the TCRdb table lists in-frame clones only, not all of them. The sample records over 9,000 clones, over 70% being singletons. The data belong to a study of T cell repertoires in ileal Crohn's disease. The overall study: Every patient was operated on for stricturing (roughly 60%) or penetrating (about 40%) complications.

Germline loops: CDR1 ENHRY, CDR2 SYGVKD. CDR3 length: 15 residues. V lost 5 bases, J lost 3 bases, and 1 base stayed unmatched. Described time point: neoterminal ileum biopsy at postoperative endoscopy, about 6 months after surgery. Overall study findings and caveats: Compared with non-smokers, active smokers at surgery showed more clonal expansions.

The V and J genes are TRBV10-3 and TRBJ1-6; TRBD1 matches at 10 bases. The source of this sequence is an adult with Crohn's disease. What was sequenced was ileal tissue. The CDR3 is CAISWTGGYNSPLHF. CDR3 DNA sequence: TGTGCCATCAGTTGGACAGGGGGCTATAATTCACCCCTCCACTTT.